This T cell receptor (beta chain) was found in a study of blood T cell repertoires in COVID-19. Study-level information: From T cells, B-cell-depleted T cells, or PBMCs came the material, which was cDNA or gDNA.

This clone was found a few times. In the authors' workflow: Amplified reference gene primers provided the basis for estimating nucleated cell counts. TCRdb's table, derived via immunoSEQ multiplex PCR, lists solely in-frame clones and lacks some. V, J and clone size are taken as reported in that table, and D and trimming were inferred from the DNA itself. The sample has 150,000 to 200,000 clones, around 83% seen once. Enrolled during active infection, Seattle patients were then followed longitudinally. The CDR3 loop spans 14 amino acids. In germline, CDR1 is LNHDA, CDR2 SQIVND (reference sequence). Trimming at V came to 6 bases and at J to 2 bases, leaving 5 bases not matched to a gene.

This clonotype originated in a woman aged 70-85 years with COVID-19, enrolled during active disease. V is TRBV19 and J is TRBJ2-7; 9 bases align to TRBD2. Sequences were obtained from peripheral blood. The CDR3 bases are TGTGCCAGTAGCCAAAGGACTAGCGCCTACGAGCAGTACTTC. Translating gives CASSQRTSAYEQYF.